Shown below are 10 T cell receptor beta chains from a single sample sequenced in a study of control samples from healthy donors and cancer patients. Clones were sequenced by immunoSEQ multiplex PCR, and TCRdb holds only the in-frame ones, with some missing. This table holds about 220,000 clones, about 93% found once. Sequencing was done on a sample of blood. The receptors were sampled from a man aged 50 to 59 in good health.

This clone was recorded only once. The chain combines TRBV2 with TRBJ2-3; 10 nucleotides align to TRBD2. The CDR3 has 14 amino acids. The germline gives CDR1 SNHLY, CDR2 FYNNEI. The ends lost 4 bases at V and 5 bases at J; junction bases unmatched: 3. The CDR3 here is CASSGSGGLDTQYF. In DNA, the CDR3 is TGTGCCAGCAGTGGTAGCGGGGGGCTAGATACGCAGTATTTT.

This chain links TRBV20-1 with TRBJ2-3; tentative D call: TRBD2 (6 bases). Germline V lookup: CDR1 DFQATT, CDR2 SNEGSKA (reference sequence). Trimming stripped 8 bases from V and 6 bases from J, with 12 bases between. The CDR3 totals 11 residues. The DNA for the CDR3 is TGCAGTAGCGGGCCGGGGGATACGCAGTATTTT. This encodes CSSGPGDTQYF.

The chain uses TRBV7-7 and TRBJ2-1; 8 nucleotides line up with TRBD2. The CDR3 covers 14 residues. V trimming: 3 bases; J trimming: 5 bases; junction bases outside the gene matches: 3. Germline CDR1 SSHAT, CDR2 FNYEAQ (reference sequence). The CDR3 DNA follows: TGTGCCAGCAGCTTGGCGGGGGGCAACAATGAGCAGTTCTTC. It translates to CASSLAGGNNEQFF. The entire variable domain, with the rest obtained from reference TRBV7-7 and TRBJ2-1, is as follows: GAGVSQSPRYKVTKRGQDVTLRCDPISSHATLYWYQQALGQGPEFLTYFNYEAQPDKSGLPSDRFSAERPEGSISTLTIQRTEQRDSAMYRCASSLAGGNNEQFFGPGTRLTVL.

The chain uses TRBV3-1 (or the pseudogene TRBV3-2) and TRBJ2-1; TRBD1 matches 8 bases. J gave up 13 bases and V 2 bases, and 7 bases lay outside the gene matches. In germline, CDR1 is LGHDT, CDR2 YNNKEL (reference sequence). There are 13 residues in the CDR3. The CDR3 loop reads CASSQQGATGQFF. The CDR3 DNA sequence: TGTGCCAGCAGCCAACAGGGGGCTACTGGTCAGTTCTTC.

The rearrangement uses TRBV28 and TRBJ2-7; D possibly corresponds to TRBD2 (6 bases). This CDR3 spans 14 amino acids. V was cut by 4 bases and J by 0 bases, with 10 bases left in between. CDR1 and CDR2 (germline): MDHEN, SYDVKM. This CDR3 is CASSSPGGSYEQYF. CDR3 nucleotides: TGTGCCAGCAGTTCACCCGGGGGCTCCTACGAGCAGTACTTC.

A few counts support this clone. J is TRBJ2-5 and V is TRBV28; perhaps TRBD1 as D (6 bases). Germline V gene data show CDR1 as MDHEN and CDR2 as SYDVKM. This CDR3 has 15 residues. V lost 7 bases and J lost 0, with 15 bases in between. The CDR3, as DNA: TGTGCCAGCATAGAGACAGGCCGGTACCAAGAGACCCAGTACTTC. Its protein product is CASIETGRYQETQYF.

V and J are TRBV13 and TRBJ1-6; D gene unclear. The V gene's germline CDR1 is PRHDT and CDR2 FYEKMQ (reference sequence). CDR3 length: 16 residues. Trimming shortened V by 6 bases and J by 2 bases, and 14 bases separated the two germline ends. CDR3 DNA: TGTGCCAGCAGTTACAGCTTGGCAGCCTATAATTCACCCCTCCACTTT. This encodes CASSYSLAAYNSPLHF.

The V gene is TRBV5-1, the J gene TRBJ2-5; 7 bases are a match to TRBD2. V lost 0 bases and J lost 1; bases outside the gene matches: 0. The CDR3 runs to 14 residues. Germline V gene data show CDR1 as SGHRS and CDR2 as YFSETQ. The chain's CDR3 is CASSLGGGQETQYF. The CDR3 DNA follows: TGCGCCAGCAGCTTGGGCGGGGGCCAAGAGACCCAGTACTTC.

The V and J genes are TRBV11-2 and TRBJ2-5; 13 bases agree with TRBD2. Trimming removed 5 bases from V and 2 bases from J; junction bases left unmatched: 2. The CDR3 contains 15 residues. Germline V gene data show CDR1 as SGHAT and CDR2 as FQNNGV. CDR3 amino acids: CASSTSGGVQETQYF. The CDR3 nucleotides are TGTGCCAGCAGCACTAGCGGGGGGGTACAAGAGACCCAGTACTTC.

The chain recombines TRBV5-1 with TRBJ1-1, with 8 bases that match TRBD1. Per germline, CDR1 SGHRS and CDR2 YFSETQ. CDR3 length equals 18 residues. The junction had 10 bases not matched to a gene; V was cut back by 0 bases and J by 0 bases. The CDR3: CASSLAGLTGAMNTEAFF. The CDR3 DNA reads TGCGCCAGCAGCTTGGCCGGTTTGACAGGGGCCATGAACACTGAAGCTTTCTTT.